This T cell receptor beta chain is from a study of cytomegalovirus exposure and HLA in healthy donors. On this clone itself: Antigen specificity is unknown.

General study points: A list of 150 to 200 TCR beta chains associated with cytomegalovirus was given.

The PCR contained 60 Vbeta and 13 Jbeta primers. As originally analysed: In a later analysis, 80 million to 100 million unique TCR beta chains included roughly 11 million shared by two or more donors. Profiled with immunoSEQ multiplex PCR; TCRdb holds only in-frame clones, not every one. From that table come the V and J calls and clone size; the DNA was used to work out D and trimming. The data hold under 150,000 clones, with around two thirds observed a single time. V lost 6 bases to trimming and J lost 2 bases, with 14 bases between them. Germline assignment: CDR1 SNHLY and CDR2 FYNNEI. The CDR3 runs to 14 residues.

This TCR derives from a human donor in good health. This chain joins TRBV2 and TRBJ2-7; TRBD2 is a possible D gene (5 bases). Sequencing was done on a sample of PBMCs. The CDR3 DNA sequence: TGTGCCAGCAGAAGAGATCCGGGAACCTACGAGCAGTACTTC. Translation: CASRRDPGTYEQYF.